A selection of T cell receptor beta chains follows, all from one sample in a study of CD8+CD57+ T cells in acquired aplastic anemia. TCRdb itself ran the reads through MiXCR, one entry per CDR3 protein. The table lists around 50,000 distinct CDR3 sequences, about 78% of them singletons. Sequences were obtained from sorted CD4+, CD8+, or CD8+CD57+ T cells (not recorded which) from PBMCs. The receptors originated from a human donor in good health, serving as a control. The CDR3 runs from the conserved cysteine through the conserved F or W. The D gene is left open where the match is weak. Size is omitted from some rows. Given values are once, few, many or a class for expanded clones.

clone size: many
J gene: TRBJ1-5
V gene: TRBV5-1
D gene: -
CDR3 DNA: TGCGCCAGCAGCTTGGCCGGGACATCCCCCCAGCATTTT
CDR3 protein: CASSLAGTSPQHF

clone size: -
J gene: TRBJ1-1
V gene: TRBV15
D gene: -
CDR3 DNA: TGTACCACCAGCACACGACAGACGAACACTGAAGCTTTCTTT
CDR3 protein: CTTSTRQTNTEAFF

clone size: medium-sized
J gene: TRBJ2-7
V gene: TRBV24-1
D gene: -
CDR3 DNA: TGTGCCACCCTCGGCGGCGAGCAGTACTTC
CDR3 protein: CATLGGEQYF

clone size: few
J gene: TRBJ1-5
V gene: TRBV19
D gene: -
CDR3 DNA: TGTGCCAGTAGTTTTCGGGGTCACAATCAGCCCCAGCATTTT
CDR3 protein: CASSFRGHNQPQHF

clone size: -
J gene: TRBJ1-4
V gene: TRBV2
D gene: TRBD1
CDR3 DNA: TGTGCCAGCGAGACCGGGACAGGGGCTGAAAAACTGTTTTTT
CDR3 protein: CASETGTGAEKLFF

clone size: -
J gene: TRBJ2-2
V gene: TRBV20-1
D gene: -
CDR3 DNA: TGCAGTGCTAGAGGGACAAAGAACACCGGGGAGCTGTTTTTT
CDR3 protein: CSARGTKNTGELFF

clone size: -
J gene: TRBJ1-5
V gene: TRBV19
D gene: -
CDR3 DNA: TGTGCCAGTAGGACCCGGAATCAGCCCCAGCATTTT
CDR3 protein: CASRTRNQPQHF

clone size: -
J gene: TRBJ2-3
V gene: TRBV25-1
D gene: -
CDR3 DNA: TGTGCCAGCAGTGAACCGGGGCCAACAGATACGCAGTATTTT
CDR3 protein: CASSEPGPTDTQYF

clone size: -
J gene: TRBJ2-7
V gene: TRBV9
D gene: TRBD1
CDR3 DNA: TGTGCCAGCAGCGCGACAGGGAACTACGAGCAGTACTTC
CDR3 protein: CASSATGNYEQYF

clone size: -
J gene: TRBJ2-7
V gene: TRBV29-1
D gene: -
CDR3 DNA: TGCAGCGTTGCCCAGCGAGGGGGGGAGCAGTACTTC
CDR3 protein: CSVAQRGGEQYF

clone size: -
J gene: TRBJ1-3
V gene: TRBV29-1
D gene: TRBD1
CDR3 DNA: TGCAGCGTCGGGACAGGGGGAAACACCATATATTTT
CDR3 protein: CSVGTGGNTIYF

clone size: -
J gene: TRBJ1-1
V gene: TRBV24-1
D gene: -
CDR3 DNA: TGTGCCGCCGCCGGGGGGCAGGGGAAAGAAGGAGAAGCTTTCTTT
CDR3 protein: CAAAGGQGKEGEAFF

clone size: -
J gene: TRBJ2-7
V gene: TRBV5-1
D gene: TRBD2
CDR3 DNA: TGCGCCAGCAGCTTGGTTCTAGCGGGGGGCAACGAGCAGTACTTC
CDR3 protein: CASSLVLAGGNEQYF

clone size: -
J gene: TRBJ1-1
V gene: TRBV14
D gene: -
CDR3 DNA: TGTGCCAGCAGCCAACTAGGGGGAAATACTGAAGCTTTCTTT
CDR3 protein: CASSQLGGNTEAFF

clone size: -
J gene: TRBJ1-3
V gene: TRBV24-1
D gene: -
CDR3 DNA: TGTGCCAACCGACACAGAAACACCATATATTTT
CDR3 protein: CANRHRNTIYF

clone size: -
J gene: TRBJ1-4
V gene: TRBV19
D gene: -
CDR3 DNA: TGTGCCAGTAGTTCTTCGGGGGGGGAAAAACTGTTTTTT
CDR3 protein: CASSSSGGEKLFF

clone size: -
J gene: TRBJ1-2
V gene: TRBV10-3
D gene: -
CDR3 DNA: TGTGCCATCAGTGAGGGGGGGAGTGGCTATGGCTACACCTTC
CDR3 protein: CAISEGGSGYGYTF

clone size: -
J gene: TRBJ1-5
V gene: TRBV15
D gene: -
CDR3 DNA: TGTGCCACCAGCAGAGCAGGGGATGGCAATCAGCCCCAGCATTTT
CDR3 protein: CATSRAGDGNQPQHF